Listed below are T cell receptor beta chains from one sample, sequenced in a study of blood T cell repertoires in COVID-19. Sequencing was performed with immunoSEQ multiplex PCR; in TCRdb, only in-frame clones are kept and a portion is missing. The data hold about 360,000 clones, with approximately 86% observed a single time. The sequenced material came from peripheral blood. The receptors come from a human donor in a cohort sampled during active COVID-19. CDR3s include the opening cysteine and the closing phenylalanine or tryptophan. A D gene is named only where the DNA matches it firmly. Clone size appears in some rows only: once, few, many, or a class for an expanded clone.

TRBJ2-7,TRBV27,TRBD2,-,TGTGCCAGCAGAGGGAGGGGTAGTGGCGAGCAGTACTTC,CASRGRGSGEQYF
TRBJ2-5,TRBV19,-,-,TGTGCCAGTAGTACGAGGCGGGGTTCCCAAGAGACCCAGTACTTC,CASSTRRGSQETQYF
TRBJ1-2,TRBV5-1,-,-,TGCGCCAGCAGCAGTTACCCAAGCAACTATGGCTACACCTTC,CASSSYPSNYGYTF
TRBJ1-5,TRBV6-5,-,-,TGTGCCAGCAGTTACACGGGGAATCAGCCCCAGCATTTT,CASSYTGNQPQHF
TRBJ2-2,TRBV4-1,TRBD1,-,TGCGCCAGCAGCCAAGCGGGGGACAGGGTTGGTCTTAACACCGGGGAGCTGTTTTTT,CASSQAGDRVGLNTGELFF
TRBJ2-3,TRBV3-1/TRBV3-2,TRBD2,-,TGTGCCAGCAGCCAAGGACTAGCGGGAGGAGATACGCAGTATTTT,CASSQGLAGGDTQYF
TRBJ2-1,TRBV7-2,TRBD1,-,TGTGCCAGCAGCTTAGCACAGGGGGCTATCAACAATGAGCAGTTCTTC,CASSLAQGAINNEQFF
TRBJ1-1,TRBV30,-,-,TGTGCCTGGGAGCCTCAACATTCAGGGTATTTAGGTGAAGCTTTCTTT,CAWEPQHSGYLGEAFF
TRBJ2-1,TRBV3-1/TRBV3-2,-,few,TGTGCCAGCAGCCAACTGGCAAATGAGCAGTTCTTC,CASSQLANEQFF
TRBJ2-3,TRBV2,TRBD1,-,TGTGCCAGCAGTACTGACAGGGGTATCACAGATACGCAGTATTTT,CASSTDRGITDTQYF
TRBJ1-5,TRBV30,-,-,TGTGCCTGGAGTGCTTATAGCAATCAGCCCCAGCATTTT,CAWSAYSNQPQHF
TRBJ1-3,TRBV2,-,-,TGTGCCAGCAGTGAAGGGGGGGGCTCTGGAAACACCATATATTTT,CASSEGGGSGNTIYF
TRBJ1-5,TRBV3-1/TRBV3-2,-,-,TGTGCCAGCAGCCAAGTAGGAGGGAGGGGTAGCAATCAGCCCCAGCATTTT,CASSQVGGRGSNQPQHF
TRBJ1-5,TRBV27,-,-,TGTGCCAGCAGGCCGGCGGGCGGCAATCAGCCCCAGCATTTT,CASRPAGGNQPQHF
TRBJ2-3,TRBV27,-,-,TGTGCCAGCAGTTTATTAAACGGAGCCTTCACAGATACGCAGTATTTT,CASSLLNGAFTDTQYF
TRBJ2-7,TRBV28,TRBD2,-,TGTGCCAGCAGTTTTCCCGGGGGCCCCGGACTAGCGGGACCCCTCTACGAGCAGTACTTC,CASSFPGGPGLAGPLYEQYF
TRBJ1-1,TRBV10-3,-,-,TGTGCCATCAGTGAGTCGGAGGGGAGGACGGCTTTCTTT,CAISESEGRTAFF
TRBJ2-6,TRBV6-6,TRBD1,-,TGTGCCAGCAGTCCCGTCGGGACAGGGAACTCTGGGGCCAACGTCCTGACTTTC,CASSPVGTGNSGANVLTF
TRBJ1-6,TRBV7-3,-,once,TGTGCCAGCAGCTTAGGGGGCCCCTATAATTCACCCCTCCACTTT,CASSLGGPYNSPLHF
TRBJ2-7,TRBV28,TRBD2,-,TGTGCCAGCAGGCCTAGGGGACTAGCGGGATTTCGCGAGCAGTACTTC,CASRPRGLAGFREQYF
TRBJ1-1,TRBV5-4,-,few,TGTGCCAGCAGCCGATATTCAGGGGTAGGGGACACTGAAGCTTTCTTT,CASSRYSGVGDTEAFF
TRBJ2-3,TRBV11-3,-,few,TGTGCCAGCAGCCTGACAGCTAGCACAGATACGCAGTATTTT,CASSLTASTDTQYF
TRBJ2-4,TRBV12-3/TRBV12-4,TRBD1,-,TGTGCCAGCAGTACCGGGACAGAAAACATTCAGTACTTC,CASSTGTENIQYF
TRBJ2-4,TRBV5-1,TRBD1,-,TGCGCCAGCAGCTTGGGACAGGGCTCGAGGGCAAACATTCAGTACTTC,CASSLGQGSRANIQYF
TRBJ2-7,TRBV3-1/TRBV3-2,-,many,TGTGCCAGCAGCCAAGGCGACTTTCTCCGGACCTACGAGCAGTACTTC,CASSQGDFLRTYEQYF
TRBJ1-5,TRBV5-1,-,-,TGCGCCAGCAGCTTAGGTCCGGGGGGACAAAATCAGCCCCAGCATTTT,CASSLGPGGQNQPQHF
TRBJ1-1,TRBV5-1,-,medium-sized,TGCGCCAGCAGCTTGGGAGGTGGCACTGAAGCTTTCTTT,CASSLGGGTEAFF
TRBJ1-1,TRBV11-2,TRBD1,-,TGTGCCAGCAGCTTCCCCTCATATCGGACAGGGAAAAAAAACACTGAAGCTTTCTTT,CASSFPSYRTGKKNTEAFF
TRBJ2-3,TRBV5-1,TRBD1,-,TGCGCCAGCAGCCTAGGACAGGGACGGAGCACAGATACGCAGTATTTT,CASSLGQGRSTDTQYF
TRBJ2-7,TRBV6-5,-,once,TGTGCCAGCAGTTACTCCGTGGCTCTCTCTTCCTACGAGCAGTACTTC,CASSYSVALSSYEQYF
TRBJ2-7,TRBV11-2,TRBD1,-,TGTGCCAGCAGCGATAGAAGGACAGGGTGGGACGAGCAGTACTTC,CASSDRRTGWDEQYF
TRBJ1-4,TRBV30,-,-,TGTGCCTGGAGTGTAGGGGGGGCCGGGGAAAAACTGTTTTTT,CAWSVGGAGEKLFF
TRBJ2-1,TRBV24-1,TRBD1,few,TGTGCCACCAGTGACATGACAGGGGGCTCCCCCAATGAGCAGTTCTTC,CATSDMTGGSPNEQFF
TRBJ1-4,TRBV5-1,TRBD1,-,TGCGCCAGCAGCTTGGAGGCCAGGGGGCACGAAAAACTGTTTTTT,CASSLEARGHEKLFF
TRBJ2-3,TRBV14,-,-,TGTGCCAGCAGCGAAAGATCCCGGGACATCAGCACAGATACGCAGTATTTT,CASSERSRDISTDTQYF
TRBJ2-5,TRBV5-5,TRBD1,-,TGTGCCAGCAGCCCCGGGACAGGGGGCACAGAGACCCAGTACTTC,CASSPGTGGTETQYF
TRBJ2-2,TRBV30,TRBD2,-,TGTGCCTGGGCTCTGGGACTAGCGGACACCGGGGAGCTGTTTTTT,CAWALGLADTGELFF
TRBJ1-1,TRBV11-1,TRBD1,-,TGTGCCAGCAGCTTAGACAGGGGCAACACTGAAGCTTTCTTT,CASSLDRGNTEAFF
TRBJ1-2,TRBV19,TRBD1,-,TGTGCCAGTAACCCGGGACAGGGTTATAATGGCTACACCTTC,CASNPGQGYNGYTF
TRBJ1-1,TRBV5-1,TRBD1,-,TGCGCCAGCAGCTTCTACCAGGACAGGGTGAACACTGAAGCTTTCTTT,CASSFYQDRVNTEAFF
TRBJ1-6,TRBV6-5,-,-,TGTGCCAGCAGCCGGACAACCGATAATTCACCCCTCCACTTT,CASSRTTDNSPLHF
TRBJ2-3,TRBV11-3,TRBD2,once,TGTGCCAGCAGCCCCGGTACGGGAGGGCCTCTTACAGATACGCAGTATTTT,CASSPGTGGPLTDTQYF
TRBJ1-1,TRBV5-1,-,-,TGCGCCAGCAGGTTGAGGCCCGGGAATAAGACTGAAGCTTTCTTT,CASRLRPGNKTEAFF
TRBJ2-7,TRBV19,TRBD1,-,TGTGCCAGTAGTTTACAGGGGTTCGGCGAGCAGTACTTC,CASSLQGFGEQYF
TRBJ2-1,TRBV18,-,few,TGTGCCAGCTCACCTTCCCGGGACAATGAGCAGTTCTTC,CASSPSRDNEQFF
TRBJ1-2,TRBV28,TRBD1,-,TGTGCCAGCAGTTCCGCAACAGGGGATGAAGGCTACACCTTC,CASSSATGDEGYTF
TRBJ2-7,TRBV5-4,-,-,TGTGCCAGCAGCCTCCGCGGGTACGAGCAGTACTTC,CASSLRGYEQYF
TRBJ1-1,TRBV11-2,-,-,TGTGCCAGCAGCTTTTCGAGGGGGGAAGCTTTCTTT,CASSFSRGEAFF
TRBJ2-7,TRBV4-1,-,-,TGCGCCAGCAGCCAAGATGCCCAGGGTGTCTCCTACGAGCAGTACTTC,CASSQDAQGVSYEQYF
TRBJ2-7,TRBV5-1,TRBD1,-,TGCGCCAGCAGCTGGGGGACAGGGGGGACTTACGAGCAGTACTTC,CASSWGTGGTYEQYF
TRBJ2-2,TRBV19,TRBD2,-,TGTGCCAGTAGTGTTCTCCCGGGGGGTACCACCGGGGAGCTGTTTTTT,CASSVLPGGTTGELFF
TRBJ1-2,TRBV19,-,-,TGTGCCAGTAGTTTTACCGGGATTCTCTATGGCTACACCTTC,CASSFTGILYGYTF
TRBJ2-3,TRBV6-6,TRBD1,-,TGTGCCAGCAGTAAGCGGACAGGGTCGGTCACAGATACGCAGTATTTT,CASSKRTGSVTDTQYF
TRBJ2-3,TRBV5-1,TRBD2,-,TGCGCCAGCAGCCTATCCGGGACTAGCGCCGCAGATACGCAGTATTTT,CASSLSGTSAADTQYF